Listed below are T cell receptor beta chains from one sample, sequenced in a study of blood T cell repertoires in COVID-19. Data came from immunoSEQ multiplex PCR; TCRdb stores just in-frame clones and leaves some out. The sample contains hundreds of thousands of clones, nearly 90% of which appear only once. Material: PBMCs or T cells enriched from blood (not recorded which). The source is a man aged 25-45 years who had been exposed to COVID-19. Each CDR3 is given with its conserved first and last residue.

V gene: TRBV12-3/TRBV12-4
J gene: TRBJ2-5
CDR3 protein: CASSFGETQYF

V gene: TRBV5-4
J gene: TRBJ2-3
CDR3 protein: CASSQSGASTDTQYF

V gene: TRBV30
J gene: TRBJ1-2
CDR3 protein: CAWSLQVDGYTF

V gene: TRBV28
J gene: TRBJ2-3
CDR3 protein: CASSFQGGGTDTQYF

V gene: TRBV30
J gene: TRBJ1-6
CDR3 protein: CAWSPRAESSYNSPLHF

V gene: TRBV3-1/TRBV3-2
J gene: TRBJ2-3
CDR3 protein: CASSRPGGESTDTQYF

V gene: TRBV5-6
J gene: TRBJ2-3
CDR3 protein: CASSLSIQRGSTDTQYF

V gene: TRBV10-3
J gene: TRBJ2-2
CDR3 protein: CAIGGTGNTGELFF

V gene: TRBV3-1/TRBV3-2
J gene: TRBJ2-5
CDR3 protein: CASSQAGLAGGQETQYF

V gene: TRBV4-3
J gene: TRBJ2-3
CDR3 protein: CASSQASGTSGADTQYF

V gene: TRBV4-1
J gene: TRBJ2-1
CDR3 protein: CASSQDMGRSEQFF

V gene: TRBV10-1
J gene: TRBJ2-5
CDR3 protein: CASSETGTSYQETQYF

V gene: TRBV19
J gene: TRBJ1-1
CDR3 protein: CASSWTVAWETEAFF

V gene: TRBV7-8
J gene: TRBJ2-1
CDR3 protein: CASTSSTSVLDNEQFF

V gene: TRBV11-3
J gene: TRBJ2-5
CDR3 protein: CASSLHGPEGTQYF

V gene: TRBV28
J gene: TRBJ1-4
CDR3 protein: CASGAGGEKLFF

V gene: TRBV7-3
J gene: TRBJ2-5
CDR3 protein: CASSAKGTGWPETQYF

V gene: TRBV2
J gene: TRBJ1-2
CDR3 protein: CASIQGGSYGYTF

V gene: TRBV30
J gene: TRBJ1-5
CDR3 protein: CAWSPGQGAGQPQHF

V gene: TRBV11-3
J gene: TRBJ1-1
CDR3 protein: CASSNRGEAFF

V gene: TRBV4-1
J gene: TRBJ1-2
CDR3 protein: CASSQDPGPGGRYTF

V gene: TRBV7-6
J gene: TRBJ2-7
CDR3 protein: CASSLSSGGSEQYF

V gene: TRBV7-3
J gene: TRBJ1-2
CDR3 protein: CASSPNLSGSYGYTF

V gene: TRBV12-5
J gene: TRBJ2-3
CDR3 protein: CASAEASRGPDTQYF

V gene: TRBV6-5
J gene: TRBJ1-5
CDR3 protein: CASRLGGVNQPQHF